Listed below are T cell receptor beta chains from one sample, sequenced in a study of blood T cell repertoires in COVID-19. The data were produced by immunoSEQ multiplex PCR, yet TCRdb's version contains in-frame clones alone and is incomplete. The sample yields a few hundred thousand clones, roughly 86% seen once. Material: PBMCs or T cells enriched from blood (not recorded which). These receptors all come from a woman aged 18-29 years who had recovered from COVID-19. The CDR3 runs from the conserved cysteine through the conserved F or W. A D gene is named only where the DNA matches it firmly. Only part of the rows carry a size: once, few, many, or a class if the clone is expanded.

v_gene	d_gene	abundance	len	j_gene	CDR3nt	CDR3aa
TRBV10-3	TRBD1	NA	16	TRBJ2-7	TGTGCCATCAGTGAGTCGGGACAGGGGGCCGGCTACGAGCAGTACTTC	CAISESGQGAGYEQYF
TRBV28	TRBD1	NA	16	TRBJ2-3	TGTGCCAGCAGTCAGGACAGGGTGGGCGCGGGAGATACGCAGTATTTT	CASSQDRVGAGDTQYF
TRBV7-2	TRBD1	NA	19	TRBJ2-4	TGTGCCAGCAGCTTAGACTACAGGGGGAGGACTGGGGCCAAAAACATTCAGTACTTC	CASSLDYRGRTGAKNIQYF
TRBV5-1	NA	few	14	TRBJ1-5	TGCGCCAGCAGCCCGTACTCCCCGGATCAGCCCCAGCATTTT	CASSPYSPDQPQHF
TRBV7-9	TRBD1	NA	16	TRBJ2-7	TGTGCCAGCAGCTTAACGGGCAACAGGGGAGACTACGAGCAGTACTTC	CASSLTGNRGDYEQYF
TRBV5-8	TRBD1	NA	17	TRBJ1-1	TGTGCCAGCAGCTTGGTATACCAGGACAGGGAAAACACTGAAGCTTTCTTT	CASSLVYQDRENTEAFF
TRBV7-9	TRBD2	NA	17	TRBJ2-2	TGTGCCAGCAGCCCCCGACTAGCGGGGGGGAACACCGGGGAGCTGTTTTTT	CASSPRLAGGNTGELFF
TRBV12-3/TRBV12-4	NA	once	13	TRBJ1-1	TGTGCCAGCAGTTTAAGAGGGAACACTGAAGCTTTCTTT	CASSLRGNTEAFF
TRBV4-1	TRBD2	NA	16	TRBJ2-7	TGCGCCAGCAGCCAAGAGGGACTAGCGGGAGTTTACGAGCAGTACTTC	CASSQEGLAGVYEQYF
TRBV4-2	NA	NA	16	TRBJ2-1	TGTGCCAGCAGTGGAATGGCAGGGGCTCCCTACAATGAGCAGTTCTTC	CASSGMAGAPYNEQFF
TRBV7-9	TRBD2	NA	15	TRBJ2-2	TGTGCCAGCAGTCCTTACGCGGGGGTCACCGGGGAGCTGTTTTTT	CASSPYAGVTGELFF
TRBV5-1	NA	NA	15	TRBJ2-1	TGCGCCAGCAGCCCGGAGCCGGGACAATACAATGAGCAGTTCTTC	CASSPEPGQYNEQFF
TRBV2	TRBD1	NA	18	TRBJ1-6	TGTGCCAGCAGGGATACCGGGACAGGGTCCGCCGCTGGGTCACCCCTCCACTTT	CASRDTGTGSAAGSPLHF
TRBV6-5	NA	NA	15	TRBJ1-1	TGTGCCAGCAGAAGGAGGGGAGTTGTGGACACTGAAGCTTTCTTT	CASRRRGVVDTEAFF
TRBV5-5	NA	NA	13	TRBJ2-3	TGTGCCAGCAGCTTGGGGGGACTAGATACGCAGTATTTT	CASSLGGLDTQYF
TRBV27	NA	NA	15	TRBJ1-4	TGTGCCAGCAGTCCGCAGGTTGCAACTAATGAAAAACTGTTTTTT	CASSPQVATNEKLFF
TRBV9	NA	NA	15	TRBJ1-4	TGTGCCAGCAGCGTAAAAGGACAGTTGATAGAAAAACTGTTTTTT	CASSVKGQLIEKLFF
TRBV7-9	TRBD1	NA	16	TRBJ2-2	TGTGCCACCCGACGAGGACAGGCGGTCGACACCGGGGAGCTGTTTTTT	CATRRGQAVDTGELFF
TRBV9	TRBD1	NA	16	TRBJ2-2	TGTGCCAGCAGCGCCACCGGGACAGAACTGACCGGGGAGCTGTTTTTT	CASSATGTELTGELFF
TRBV5-8	NA	NA	14	TRBJ2-7	TGTGCCAGCAGCCGCGGGACAGCGACCTACGAGCAGTACTTC	CASSRGTATYEQYF
TRBV19	NA	few	16	TRBJ2-3	TGTGCCTCTACCGGTCGGACCCCGGGGTCCACAGATACGCAGTATTTT	CASTGRTPGSTDTQYF
TRBV6-6	TRBD1	NA	14	TRBJ2-7	TGTGCCAGCAGTTACCCTGGACAGGGGAACGAGCAGTACTTC	CASSYPGQGNEQYF
TRBV6-6	TRBD1	NA	15	TRBJ2-7	TGTGCCAGCAGTTACCCAGGCCAGGGGGCCTACGAGCAGTACTTC	CASSYPGQGAYEQYF
TRBV4-2	TRBD2	NA	15	TRBJ2-5	TGTGCCAGCAGCCAGGGAGGGAGGGCCCAAGAGACCCAGTACTTC	CASSQGGRAQETQYF
TRBV5-1	NA	NA	17	TRBJ1-1	TGCGCCAGCAGCCTACTTAGTTGGGCAGAAACGAACACTGAAGCTTTCTTT	CASSLLSWAETNTEAFF
TRBV4-3	TRBD1	NA	14	TRBJ1-2	TGCGCCAGCAGCCGGAACCGACAGGGAGATGGCTACACCTTC	CASSRNRQGDGYTF
TRBV6-5	TRBD1	NA	15	TRBJ2-7	TGTGCCAGCAGCCCCGAACAGGGGACGTCCTACGAGCAGTACTTC	CASSPEQGTSYEQYF
TRBV28	NA	NA	15	TRBJ1-5	TGTGCCAGCAGCCAACCGGGTCGAACAAATCAGCCCCAGCATTTT	CASSQPGRTNQPQHF
TRBV13	TRBD1	NA	15	TRBJ1-6	TGTGCCAGCAGCAGGGGGCCCTCCTATAATTCACCCCTCCACTTT	CASSRGPSYNSPLHF
TRBV4-2	NA	NA	14	TRBJ1-5	TGTGCCAGCAGCCAAACCCTCGGGGGGGAGCCCCAGCATTTT	CASSQTLGGEPQHF
TRBV6-4	TRBD2	few	15	TRBJ2-2	TGTGCCAGCAGTGAGGGACTAGCGGACACCGGGGAGCTGTTTTTT	CASSEGLADTGELFF
TRBV5-6	NA	NA	16	TRBJ2-7	TGTGCCAGCAGCTTAGAGGTTCTAAGGCCGCTTCACGAGCAGTACTTC	CASSLEVLRPLHEQYF
TRBV5-4	NA	NA	17	TRBJ1-4	TGTGCCAGCAGCTTCGGGATACAAGGACAGACTAATGAAAAACTGTTTTTT	CASSFGIQGQTNEKLFF
TRBV7-9	NA	NA	16	TRBJ2-1	TGTGCCAGCAGCTTAGTCTCCGGGGGGCTAGGCAATGAGCAGTTCTTC	CASSLVSGGLGNEQFF
TRBV3-1/TRBV3-2	NA	once	14	TRBJ2-5	TGTGCCAGCAGCCTTCAGGGGCCCGAGGGGTCCCAGTACTTC	CASSLQGPEGSQYF
TRBV28	NA	NA	13	TRBJ2-3	TGTGCCAGCAGTATCGGCAGGGCACATACGCAGTATTTT	CASSIGRAHTQYF
TRBV5-1	TRBD1	NA	14	TRBJ1-2	TGCGCCAGCAGCTTGGCCGGGACAGGGGTCGGCTACACCTTC	CASSLAGTGVGYTF
TRBV28	TRBD1	NA	14	TRBJ2-3	TGTGCCACCGCCAGGACAGGGGACACAGATACGCAGTATTTT	CATARTGDTDTQYF
TRBV6-5	TRBD1	NA	15	TRBJ1-2	TGTGCCAGCAGCAACCGGGACAGGGAGTACTATGGCTACACCTTC	CASSNRDREYYGYTF
TRBV2	NA	NA	11	TRBJ2-7	TGTGCCAGCAGTCCTAGATACGAGCAGTACTTC	CASSPRYEQYF
TRBV20-1	NA	NA	14	TRBJ1-2	TGCAGTGCTAGTGCTTCGGGGGGGGGCTATGGCTACACCTTC	CSASASGGGYGYTF
TRBV7-3	TRBD2	NA	15	TRBJ2-1	TGTGCCAGCAGCTTAAGAAGCGGGAGTATGAGTGAGCAGTTCTTC	CASSLRSGSMSEQFF
TRBV27	NA	NA	17	TRBJ2-6	TGTGCCAGCGGGGGGGCCGCGGTGATTGCTGGGGCCAACGTCCTGACTTTC	CASGGAAVIAGANVLTF
TRBV7-9	TRBD1	NA	14	TRBJ1-2	TGTGCCAGCAGCCCAGGGACAGGGCGCTATGGCTACACCTTC	CASSPGTGRYGYTF
TRBV10-3	NA	NA	15	TRBJ2-3	TGTGCCATCAGTCCGAAGGTCCAGGGCCAAGATACGCAGTATTTT	CAISPKVQGQDTQYF